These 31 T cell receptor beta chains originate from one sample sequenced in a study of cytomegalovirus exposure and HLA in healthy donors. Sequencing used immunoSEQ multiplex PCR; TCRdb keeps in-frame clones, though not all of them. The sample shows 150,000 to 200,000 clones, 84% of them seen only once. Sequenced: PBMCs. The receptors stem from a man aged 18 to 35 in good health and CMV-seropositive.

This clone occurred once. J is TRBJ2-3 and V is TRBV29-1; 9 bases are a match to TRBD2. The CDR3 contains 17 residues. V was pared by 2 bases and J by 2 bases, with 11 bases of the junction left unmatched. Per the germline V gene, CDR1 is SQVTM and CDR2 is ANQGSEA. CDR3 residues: CSVERAGGLLPTDTQYF. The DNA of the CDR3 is TGCAGCGTTGAAAGAGCGGGAGGCCTTCTTCCCACAGATACGCAGTATTTT.

The DNA for the CDR3 is TGTGCCAGCAGCCAAGAGACAGGGGGCAGTGGGGCCAACGTCCTGACTTTC. It codes for CASSQETGGSGANVLTF. The rearrangement joins TRBV4-2 to TRBJ2-6; 10 nucleotides agree with TRBD1. The V and J ends lost 0 bases and 3 bases, in that order; junction bases with no gene match: 2. Germline lookup yields CDR1 LGHNA and CDR2 YNFKEQ. This CDR3 spans 17 amino acids.

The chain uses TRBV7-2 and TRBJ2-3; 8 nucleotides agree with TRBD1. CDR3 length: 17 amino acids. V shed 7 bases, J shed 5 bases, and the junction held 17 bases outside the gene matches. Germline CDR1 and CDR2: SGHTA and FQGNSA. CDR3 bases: TGTGCCAGCATCAAATCCAGGGGGCGGTTAGCTAAAGATACGCAGTATTTT. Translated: CASIKSRGRLAKDTQYF.

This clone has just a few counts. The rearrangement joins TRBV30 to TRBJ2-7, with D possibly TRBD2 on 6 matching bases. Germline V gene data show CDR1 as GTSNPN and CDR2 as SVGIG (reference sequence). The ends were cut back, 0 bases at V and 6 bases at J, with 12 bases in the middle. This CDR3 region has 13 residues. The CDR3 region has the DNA TGTGCCTGGAGTGTGGCTAGCGTGAGCGAGCAGTACTTC. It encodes CAWSVASVSEQYF.

CDR3 coding DNA: TGTGCCAGCAGCCCCCCCAGCGGGAGATTCAATGAGCAGTTCTTC. Translated: CASSPPSGRFNEQFF. V gene TRBV27 combines with J gene TRBJ2-1, with 8 bases that match TRBD2. This CDR3 is built from 15 residues. Germline V CDR1 and CDR2: MNHEY, SMNVEV (reference sequence). V dropped 6 bases and J dropped 6; count of bases not matched to a gene: 10.

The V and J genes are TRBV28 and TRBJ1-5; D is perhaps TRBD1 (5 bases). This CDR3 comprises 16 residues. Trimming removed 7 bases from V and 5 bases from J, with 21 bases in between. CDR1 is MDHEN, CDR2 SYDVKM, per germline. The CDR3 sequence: CASISSGTQLYQPQHF. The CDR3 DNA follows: TGTGCCAGCATTTCTAGCGGGACCCAGCTTTATCAGCCCCAGCATTTT. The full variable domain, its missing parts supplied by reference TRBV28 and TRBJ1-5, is DVKVTQSSRYLVKRTGEKVFLECVQDMDHENMFWYRQDPGLGLRLIYFSYDVKMKEKGDIPEGYSVSREKKERFSLILESASTNQTSMYLCASISSGTQLYQPQHFGDGTRLSIL.

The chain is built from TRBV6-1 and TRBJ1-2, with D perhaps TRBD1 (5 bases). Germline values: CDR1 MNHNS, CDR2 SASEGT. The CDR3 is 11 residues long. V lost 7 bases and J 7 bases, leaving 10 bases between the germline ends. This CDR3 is CASIPQGGYTF. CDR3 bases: TGTGCCAGCATCCCCCAGGGTGGCTACACCTTC.

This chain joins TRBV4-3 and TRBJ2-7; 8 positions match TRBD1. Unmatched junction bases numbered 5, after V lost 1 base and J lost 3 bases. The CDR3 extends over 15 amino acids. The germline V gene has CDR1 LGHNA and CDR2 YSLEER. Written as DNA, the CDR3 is TGCGCCAGCAGCCAAGGAGGACAGGGTCTCTACGAGCAGTACTTC. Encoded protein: CASSQGGQGLYEQYF.

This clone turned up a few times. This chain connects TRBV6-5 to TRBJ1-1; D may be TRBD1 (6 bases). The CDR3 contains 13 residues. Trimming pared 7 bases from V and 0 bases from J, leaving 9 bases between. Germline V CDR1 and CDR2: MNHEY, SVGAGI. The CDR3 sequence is CASTQGLNTEAFF. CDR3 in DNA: TGTGCCAGCACTCAGGGGCTGAACACTGAAGCTTTCTTT.

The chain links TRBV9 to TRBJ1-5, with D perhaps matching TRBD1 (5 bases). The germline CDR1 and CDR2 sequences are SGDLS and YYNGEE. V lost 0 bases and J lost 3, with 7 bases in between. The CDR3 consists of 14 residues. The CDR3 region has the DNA TGTGCCAGCAGCGTAGGGGGCACCAATCAGCCCCAGCATTTT. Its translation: CASSVGGTNQPQHF.

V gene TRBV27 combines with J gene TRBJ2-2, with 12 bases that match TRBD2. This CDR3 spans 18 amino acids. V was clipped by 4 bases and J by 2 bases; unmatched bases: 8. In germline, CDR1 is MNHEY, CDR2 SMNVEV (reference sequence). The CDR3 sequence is CASSSRLAGAPNTGELFF. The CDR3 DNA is TGTGCCAGCAGTTCACGACTAGCGGGAGCGCCAAACACCGGGGAGCTGTTTTTT.

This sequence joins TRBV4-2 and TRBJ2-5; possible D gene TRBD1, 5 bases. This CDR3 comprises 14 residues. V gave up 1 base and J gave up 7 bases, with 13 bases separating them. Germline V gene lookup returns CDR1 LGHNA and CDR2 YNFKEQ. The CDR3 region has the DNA TGTGCCAGCAGCCAAGCCCCCTCCACAGGGACCCAGTACTTC. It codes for CASSQAPSTGTQYF.

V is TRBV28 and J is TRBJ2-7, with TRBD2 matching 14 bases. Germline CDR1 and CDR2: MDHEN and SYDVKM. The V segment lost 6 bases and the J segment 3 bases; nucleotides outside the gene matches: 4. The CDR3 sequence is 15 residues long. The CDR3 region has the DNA TGTGCCAGCAGAATGACTAGCGGGAGGGTCTACGAGCAGTACTTC. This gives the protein CASRMTSGRVYEQYF.

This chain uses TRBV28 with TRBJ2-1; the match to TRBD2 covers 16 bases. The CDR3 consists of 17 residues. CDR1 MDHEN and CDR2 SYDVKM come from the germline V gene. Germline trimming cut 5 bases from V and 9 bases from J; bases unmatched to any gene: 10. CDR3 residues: CASSKGTSGRAGGEQFF. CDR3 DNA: TGTGCCAGCAGTAAGGGGACTAGCGGGAGGGCCGGGGGTGAGCAGTTCTTC.

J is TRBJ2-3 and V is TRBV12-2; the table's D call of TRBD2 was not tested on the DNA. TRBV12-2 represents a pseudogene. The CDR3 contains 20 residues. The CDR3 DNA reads TGTGCAAGTCGCTTGGCGGGATGTGTCTCAAATGGAAAGAGCACAGATACGCAGTATTTT. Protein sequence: CASRLAGCVSNGKSTDTQYF.

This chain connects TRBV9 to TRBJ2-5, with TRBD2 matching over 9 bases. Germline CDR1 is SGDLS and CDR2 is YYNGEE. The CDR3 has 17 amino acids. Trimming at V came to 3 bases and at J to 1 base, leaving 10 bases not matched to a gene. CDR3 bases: TGTGCCAGCAGCGCGCGCCCTAGCGGGACAATCCAAGAGACCCAGTACTTC. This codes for CASSARPSGTIQETQYF.

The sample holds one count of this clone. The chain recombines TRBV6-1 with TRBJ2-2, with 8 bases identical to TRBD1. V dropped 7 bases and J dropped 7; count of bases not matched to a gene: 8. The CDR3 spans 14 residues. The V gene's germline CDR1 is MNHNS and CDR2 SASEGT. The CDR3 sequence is CASIFRTGRGELFF. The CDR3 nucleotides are TGTGCCAGCATTTTCCGGACAGGGCGCGGGGAGCTGTTTTTT.

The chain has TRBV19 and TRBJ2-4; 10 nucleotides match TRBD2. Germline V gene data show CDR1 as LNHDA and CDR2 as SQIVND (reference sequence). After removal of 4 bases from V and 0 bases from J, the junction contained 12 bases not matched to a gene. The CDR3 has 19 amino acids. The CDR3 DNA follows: TGTGCCAGTAGTACCGGTAGACTAGCGGGTATTCTAGCCAAAAACATTCAGTACTTC. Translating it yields CASSTGRLAGILAKNIQYF.

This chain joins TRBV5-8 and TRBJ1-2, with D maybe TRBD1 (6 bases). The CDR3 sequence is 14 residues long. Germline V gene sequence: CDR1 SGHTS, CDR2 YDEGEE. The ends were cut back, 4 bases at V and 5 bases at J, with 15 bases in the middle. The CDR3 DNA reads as TGTGCCAGCAGCGGACCGGGGACACTATATGGCTACACCTTC. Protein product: CASSGPGTLYGYTF.

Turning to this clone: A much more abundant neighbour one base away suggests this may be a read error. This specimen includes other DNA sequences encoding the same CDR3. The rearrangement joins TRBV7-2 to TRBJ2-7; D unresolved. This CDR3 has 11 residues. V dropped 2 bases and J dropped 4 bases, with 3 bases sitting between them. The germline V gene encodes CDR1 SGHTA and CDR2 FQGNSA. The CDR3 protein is CASSLLYEQYF. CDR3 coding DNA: TGTGCCAGCAGCTTACTATACGAGCAGTACTTC.

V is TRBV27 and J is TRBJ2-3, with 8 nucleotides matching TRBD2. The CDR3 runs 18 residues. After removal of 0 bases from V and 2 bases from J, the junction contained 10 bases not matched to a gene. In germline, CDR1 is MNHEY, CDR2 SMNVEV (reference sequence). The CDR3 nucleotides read TGTGCCAGCAGTTTATCCGGGGGTAGCGGGGCGCCCACAGATACGCAGTATTTT. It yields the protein CASSLSGGSGAPTDTQYF.

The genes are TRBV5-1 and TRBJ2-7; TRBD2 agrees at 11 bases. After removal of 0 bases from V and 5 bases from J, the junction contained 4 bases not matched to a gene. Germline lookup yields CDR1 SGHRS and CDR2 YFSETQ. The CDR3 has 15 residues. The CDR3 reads CASSLAVAGGDEQYF. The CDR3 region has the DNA TGCGCCAGCAGCTTGGCGGTAGCGGGAGGGGACGAGCAGTACTTC.

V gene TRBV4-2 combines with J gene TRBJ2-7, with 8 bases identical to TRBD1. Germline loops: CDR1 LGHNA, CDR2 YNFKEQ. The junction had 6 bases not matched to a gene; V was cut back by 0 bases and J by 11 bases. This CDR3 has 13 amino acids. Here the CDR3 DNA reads TGTGCCAGCAGCCAAGATGACAGGGGATACGAGTACTTC. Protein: CASSQDDRGYEYF.

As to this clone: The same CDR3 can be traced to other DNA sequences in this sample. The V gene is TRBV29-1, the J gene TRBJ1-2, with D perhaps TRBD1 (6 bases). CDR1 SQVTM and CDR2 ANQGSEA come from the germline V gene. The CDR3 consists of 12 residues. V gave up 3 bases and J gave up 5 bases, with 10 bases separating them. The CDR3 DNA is TGCAGCGTTGACAGGGGAGGGTATGGCTACACCTTC. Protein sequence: CSVDRGGYGYTF.

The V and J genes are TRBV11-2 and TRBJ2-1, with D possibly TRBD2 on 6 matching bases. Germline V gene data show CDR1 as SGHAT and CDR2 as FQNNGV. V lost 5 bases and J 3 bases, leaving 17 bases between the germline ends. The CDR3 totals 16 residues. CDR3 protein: CASSPSSGRNYNEQFF. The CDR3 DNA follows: TGTGCCAGCAGCCCGAGTAGCGGACGGAACTACAATGAGCAGTTCTTC.

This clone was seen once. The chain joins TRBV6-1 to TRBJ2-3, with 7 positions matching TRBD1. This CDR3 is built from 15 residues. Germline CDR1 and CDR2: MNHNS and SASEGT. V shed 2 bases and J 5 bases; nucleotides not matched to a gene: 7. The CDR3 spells CASSEFQGEGDTQYF. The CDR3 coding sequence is TGTGCCAGCAGTGAATTCCAGGGGGAAGGAGATACGCAGTATTTT.

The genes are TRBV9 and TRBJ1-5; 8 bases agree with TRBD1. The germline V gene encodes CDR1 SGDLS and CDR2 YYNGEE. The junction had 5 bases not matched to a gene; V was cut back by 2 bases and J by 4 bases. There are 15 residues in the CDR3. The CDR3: CASSVAGQENQPQHF. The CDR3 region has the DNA TGTGCCAGCAGCGTGGCGGGACAGGAGAATCAGCCCCAGCATTTT.

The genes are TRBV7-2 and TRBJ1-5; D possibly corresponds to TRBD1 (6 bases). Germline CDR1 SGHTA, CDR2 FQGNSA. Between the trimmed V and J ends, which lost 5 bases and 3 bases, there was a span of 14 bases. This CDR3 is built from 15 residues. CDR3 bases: TGTGCCAGCAGCCTCCAAGGGGGAATCAATCAGCCCCAGCATTTT. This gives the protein CASSLQGGINQPQHF.

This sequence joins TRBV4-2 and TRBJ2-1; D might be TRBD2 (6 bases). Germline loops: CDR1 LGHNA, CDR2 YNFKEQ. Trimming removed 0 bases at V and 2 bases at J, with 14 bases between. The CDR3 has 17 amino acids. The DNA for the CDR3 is TGTGCCAGCAGCCAAGATACTAGCAGTGGGGCCTACAATGAGCAGTTCTTC. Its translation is CASSQDTSSGAYNEQFF.

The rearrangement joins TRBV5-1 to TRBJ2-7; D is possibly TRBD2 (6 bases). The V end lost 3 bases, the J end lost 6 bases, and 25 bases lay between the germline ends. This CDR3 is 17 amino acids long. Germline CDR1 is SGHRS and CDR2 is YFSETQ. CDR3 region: CASSSTGSPSRDAEQYF. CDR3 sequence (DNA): TGCGCCAGCAGCTCGACTGGGTCCCCCTCGCGGGATGCCGAGCAGTACTTC. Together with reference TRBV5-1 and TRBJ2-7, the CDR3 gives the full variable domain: KAGVTQTPRYLIKTRGQQVTLSCSPISGHRSVSWYQQTPGQGLQFLFEYFSETQRNKGNFPGRFSGRQFSNSRSEMNVSTLELGDSALYLCASSSTGSPSRDAEQYFGPGTRLTVT.

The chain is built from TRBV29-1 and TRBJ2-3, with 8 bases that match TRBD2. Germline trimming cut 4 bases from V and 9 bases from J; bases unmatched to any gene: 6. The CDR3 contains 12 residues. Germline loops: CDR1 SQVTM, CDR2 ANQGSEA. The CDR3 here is CSVVSGGPTQYF. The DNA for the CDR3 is TGCAGCGTTGTGTCGGGAGGGCCGACGCAGTATTTT.